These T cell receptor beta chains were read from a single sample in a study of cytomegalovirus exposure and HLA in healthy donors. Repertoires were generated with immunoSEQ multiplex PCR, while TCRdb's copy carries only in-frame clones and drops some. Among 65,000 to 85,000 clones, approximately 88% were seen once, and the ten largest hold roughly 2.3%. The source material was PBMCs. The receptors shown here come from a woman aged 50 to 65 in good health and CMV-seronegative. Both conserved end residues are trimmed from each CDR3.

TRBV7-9,ASSPAIGEKLF
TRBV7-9,ASSLLGDEQF
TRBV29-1,CGGTGLDYGYT
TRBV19,ASTERLSYNEQF
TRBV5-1,ASSLFQGTYEQY
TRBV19,ASSIRDQPQH
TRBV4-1,ASSHELKYEQY
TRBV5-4,ASSSLDRGNFYGYT
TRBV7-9,ASSPRTSGSTDTQY
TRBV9,ASSANQETQY
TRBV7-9,ASSVLTGELF
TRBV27,ASSLSGQGRDSPLH
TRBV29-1,SVGQPTGELF
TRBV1,TSSQGPAGDENEQF
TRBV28,ASSWDRSLYEQY
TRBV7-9,ASSLAAEGDTQY
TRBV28,ASSLLSPGNYNEQF
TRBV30,AWSVSREKLF
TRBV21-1,ASKYRSGPGELF
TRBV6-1,ASSETGAGNTIY
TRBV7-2,ASSLELEGVTEAF
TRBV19,ASSIGRSTEAF